The present T cell receptor beta chain was sequenced within a study of shared clonotypes between healthy human individuals. CDR1 and CDR2 (germline): MDHEN, SYDVKM. V was pared by 6 bases and J by 0 bases, with 3 bases of the junction left unmatched. The CDR3 runs to 15 residues. Repertoires were generated with immunoSEQ multiplex PCR, while TCRdb's copy carries only in-frame clones and drops some. The table includes roughly 500,000 clones, 90% to 97% detected once. This chain connects TRBV28 to TRBJ1-4; 8 positions agree with TRBD1. The sequenced sample consisted of naive CD4+ T cells sorted from blood. Subset defined: CD45RA+ positively selected. The TCR originated in a woman younger than 45 in good health. The CDR3 spells CASRPDRATNEKLFF. The CDR3 DNA follows: TGTGCCAGCAGGCCGGACAGGGCAACTAATGAAAAACTGTTTTTT.